Presented here are 3 T cell receptor beta chains from one specimen sequenced in a study of patients and donors after allogeneic stem cell transplantation. Using its own MiXCR run on the RT-PCR reads, TCRdb lists one record per CDR3 protein. The sample shows approximately 88,000 distinct CDR3 sequences, approximately 5% of them seen only once. Sequencing was done on a sample of blood, either unsorted or a sorted T cell fraction (not recorded which). The receptors here all came from a human donor who was either an allogeneic HSCT recipient or a stem cell or donor lymphocyte infusion donor (not recorded which). It is not recorded whose cells these are; they may come from a transplant donor.

The chain is built from TRBV7-6 and TRBJ2-5; TRBD1 matches 8 bases. The ends lost 0 bases at V and 4 bases at J; junction bases unmatched: 7. The CDR3 is 16 residues long. Germline values: CDR1 SGHVS, CDR2 FNYEAQ. This chain's CDR3 is CASSLAGQGVAETQYF. The CDR3, as DNA: TGTGCCAGCAGCTTAGCCGGACAGGGCGTGGCAGAGACCCAGTACTTC.

This clonotype has just a few counts. The chain employs TRBV19 and TRBJ2-1; 8 bases fit TRBD2. Germline CDR1 reads LNHDA; CDR2 reads SQIVND (reference sequence). Trimming at V came to 3 bases and at J to 4 bases, leaving 2 bases not matched to a gene. The CDR3 is 14 residues long. The CDR3 loop is CASSIKREYNEQFF. CDR3 in DNA: TGTGCCAGTAGTATTAAGCGGGAGTACAATGAGCAGTTCTTC.

The chain uses TRBV15 and TRBJ2-3; no definite D call. The CDR3 extends over 13 amino acids. Trimming left V 0 bases short and J 6 bases short, with 7 bases between. The germline V gene has CDR1 LNHNV and CDR2 YYDKDF (reference sequence). The CDR3 loop is CATSRDFADTQYF. CDR3 sequence (DNA): TGTGCCACCAGCAGAGATTTCGCGGATACGCAGTATTTT.